The 3 T cell receptor beta chains in this list originate from one sample, sequenced in a study of shared clonotypes between healthy human individuals. Profiled with immunoSEQ multiplex PCR; TCRdb holds only in-frame clones, not every one. The sample yields about 2.5 million clones, just under 95% seen once. The sequencing sample was made of naive CD4+ T cells from PBMCs. As to subset: CD45RA+ positively selected. The receptors stem from a man aged 18-30 years in good health. Some clones in this sample may be carry-over from other donors' samples.

The rearrangement uses TRBV7-9 and TRBJ2-5; 9 nucleotides match TRBD1. CDR3 size: 14 residues. CDR1 and CDR2 from the germline V gene are SEHNR and FQNEAQ (reference sequence). After removal of 5 bases from V and 5 bases from J, the junction contained 6 bases not matched to a gene. CDR3 DNA: TGTGCCAGCAGCCGACAGGGGGACAGTGAGACCCAGTACTTC. Protein: CASSRQGDSETQYF.

The chain is built from TRBV28 and TRBJ2-5; 7 bases are a match to TRBD1. V lost 8 bases and J lost 5; bases outside the gene matches: 11. CDR3 length equals 14 residues. CDR1 and CDR2 (germline): MDHEN, SYDVKM. CDR3 protein: CASGLGGARETQYF. As DNA, the CDR3 is TGTGCCAGCGGATTAGGGGGCGCGAGGGAGACCCAGTACTTC. Looking up the rest from reference TRBV28 and TRBJ2-5 gives the full variable domain: DVKVTQSSRYLVKRTGEKVFLECVQDMDHENMFWYRQDPGLGLRLIYFSYDVKMKEKGDIPEGYSVSREKKERFSLILESASTNQTSMYLCASGLGGARETQYFGPGTRLLVL.

V gene TRBV11-3 combines with J gene TRBJ2-2; 11 bases map to TRBD2. Looked up from germline, CDR1 is SGHNT and CDR2 is YENEEA. The CDR3 loop spans 17 amino acids. Unmatched junction bases numbered 7, after V lost 5 bases and J lost 2 bases. The chain's CDR3 is CASSPPTSGSNTGELFF. CDR3 DNA: TGTGCCAGCAGCCCCCCCACTAGCGGGAGTAACACCGGGGAGCTGTTTTTT.